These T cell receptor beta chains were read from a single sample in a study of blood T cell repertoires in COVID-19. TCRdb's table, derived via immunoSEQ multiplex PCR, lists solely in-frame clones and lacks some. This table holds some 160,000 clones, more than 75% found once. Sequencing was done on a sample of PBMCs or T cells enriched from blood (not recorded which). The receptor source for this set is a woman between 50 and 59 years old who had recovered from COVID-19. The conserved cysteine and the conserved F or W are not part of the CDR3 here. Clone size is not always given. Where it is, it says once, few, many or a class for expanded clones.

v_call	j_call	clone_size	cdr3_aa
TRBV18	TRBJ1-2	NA	ASSPPTTLSSNYGYT
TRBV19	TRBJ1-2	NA	ASQEAYGYT
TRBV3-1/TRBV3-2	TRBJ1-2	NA	ASSGRDRGWRGEGYT
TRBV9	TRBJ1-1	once	ASSLSGGMNTEAF
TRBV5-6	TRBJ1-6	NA	ASSLLSQPLH
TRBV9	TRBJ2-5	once	ASSQITGGAETQY
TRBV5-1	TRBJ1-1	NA	ASRKQTGSTEAF
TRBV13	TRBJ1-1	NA	ASSGRGVAEAF
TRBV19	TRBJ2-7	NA	ASSGLGEQY
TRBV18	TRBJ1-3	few	ASSQQGASVSGNTIY
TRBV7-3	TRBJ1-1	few	ASSLLRETEAF
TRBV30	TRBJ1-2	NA	AWSVRGNYGYT
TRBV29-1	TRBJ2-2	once	TAGGHNTGELF
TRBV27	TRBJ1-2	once	ASSFGGPEGYT
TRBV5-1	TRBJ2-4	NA	ASSPSTGAAKNIQY
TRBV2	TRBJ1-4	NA	ASNWASAGDEKLF
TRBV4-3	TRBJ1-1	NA	ASSQPDRREAF
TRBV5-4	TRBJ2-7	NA	ASSAGTNYEQY
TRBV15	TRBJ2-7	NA	ATSRELGVRPGEQY
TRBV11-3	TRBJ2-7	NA	ASSLDGAGSSYEQY
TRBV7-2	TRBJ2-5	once	ASSLDQYQETQY
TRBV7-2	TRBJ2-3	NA	ASSQEAGINTQY
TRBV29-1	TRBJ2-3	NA	SGITGEGQY
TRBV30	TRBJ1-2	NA	AWSVLGNYGYT
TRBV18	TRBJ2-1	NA	ASSPLPGTSQYNEQF
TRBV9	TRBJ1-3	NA	ASSVSDGTGNTIY
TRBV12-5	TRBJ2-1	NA	ASGLGRDRPF
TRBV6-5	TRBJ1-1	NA	ASSRPTGGNTEAF
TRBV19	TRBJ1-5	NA	ASSTFGTRSNQPQH
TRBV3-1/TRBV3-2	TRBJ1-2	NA	ASSQFLLGTPYGYT
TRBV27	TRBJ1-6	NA	ASSYDRGSPLH
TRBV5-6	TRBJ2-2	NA	ASSSTTGGNGELF
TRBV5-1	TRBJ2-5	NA	ASSLVPGGETQY
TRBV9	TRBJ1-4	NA	ASSPRQGLTNEKLF
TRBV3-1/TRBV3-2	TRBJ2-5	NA	ASSQDLRLAGGPEETQY
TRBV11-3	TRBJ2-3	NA	ASSHGLAGDVDTQY
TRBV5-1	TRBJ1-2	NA	ASSLGQRPSYYGYT
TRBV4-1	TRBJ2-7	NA	ASSQERVGQGTLYEQY
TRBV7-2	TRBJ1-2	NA	ASSVYSGGYT
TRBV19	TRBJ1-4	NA	ASNQGAKGEKLF
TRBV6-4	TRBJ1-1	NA	ASRGQGGNTEAF
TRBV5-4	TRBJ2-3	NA	ASSLAGLAVTDTQY
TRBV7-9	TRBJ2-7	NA	ASSPHTYEQY
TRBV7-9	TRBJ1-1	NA	ASTAVGGVGNTEAF
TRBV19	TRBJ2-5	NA	ASSIELAGYQETQY
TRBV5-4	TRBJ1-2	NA	ASSSRDRGGEPNYGYT